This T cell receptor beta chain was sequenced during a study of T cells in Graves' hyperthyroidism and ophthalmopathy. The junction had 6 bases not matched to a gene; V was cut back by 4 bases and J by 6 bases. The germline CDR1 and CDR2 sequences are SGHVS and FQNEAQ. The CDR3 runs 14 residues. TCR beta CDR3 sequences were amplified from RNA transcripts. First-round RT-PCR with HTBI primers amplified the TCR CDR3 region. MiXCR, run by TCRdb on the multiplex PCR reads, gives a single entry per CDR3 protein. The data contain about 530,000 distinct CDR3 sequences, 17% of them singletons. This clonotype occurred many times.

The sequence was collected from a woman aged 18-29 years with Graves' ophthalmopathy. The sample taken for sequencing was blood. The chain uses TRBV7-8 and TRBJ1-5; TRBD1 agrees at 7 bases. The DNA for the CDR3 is TGTGCCAGCAGCTCAGACAGGGATCCTCAGCCCCAGCATTTT. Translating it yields CASSSDRDPQPQHF.